The rows below give T cell receptor beta chains drawn from one sample of a study of shared T cell receptors in the human thymus. Only in-frame clones appear in the TCRdb table, and some are missing; sequencing was by immunoSEQ multiplex PCR. The table lists 540,000 or so clones, approximately 78% of them singletons. These records were also assigned to another study, of human thymus T cells.

Source material: thymocytes. The receptors were gathered from a boy in the first two years of life with a congenital heart defect. Each CDR3 is given with its conserved first and last residue. D genes are given only for firm matches. Clone size is not always given. Where it is, it says once, few, many or a class for expanded clones.

>TRBV28|-|TRBJ1-1|TRBD1
CASSLFCTGGPEVTEAFF
TGTGCCAGCAGTTTATTCTGCACAGGGGGCCCCGAGGTAACTGAAGCTTTCTTT
>TRBV7-9|-|TRBJ1-5|-
CASSSGQNQPQHF
TGTGCCAGCAGCTCGGGACAAAATCAGCCCCAGCATTTT
>TRBV12-5|-|TRBJ1-4|-
CASGSWTENEKLFF
TGTGCTAGTGGTTCCTGGACAGAAAATGAAAAACTGTTTTTT
>TRBV6-5|-|TRBJ2-7|-
CASSSTYYEQYF
TGTGCCAGCAGTTCCACCTACTACGAGCAGTACTTC
>TRBV30|-|TRBJ2-1|TRBD2
CAWKGTSGNLGEQFF
TGTGCCTGGAAAGGGACTAGCGGGAACTTGGGTGAGCAGTTCTTC
>TRBV7-3|-|TRBJ2-3|TRBD2
CASSPGLAERGGDTQYF
TGTGCCAGCTCACCGGGACTAGCGGAAAGAGGTGGAGATACGCAGTATTTT
>TRBV25-1|-|TRBJ2-1|TRBD2
CASRRTSGATSYNEQFF
TGTGCCTCGAGAAGGACTAGCGGGGCAACCTCCTACAATGAGCAGTTCTTC
>TRBV7-6|-|TRBJ1-2|TRBD1
CASSFRTGGHGYTF
TGTGCCAGCAGCTTTAGAACAGGGGGCCATGGCTACACCTTC
>TRBV6-6|-|TRBJ1-5|-
CASGWEGGNQPQHF
TGTGCCAGCGGTTGGGAAGGGGGCAATCAGCCCCAGCATTTT
>TRBV4-1|-|TRBJ2-7|-
CASSQVGAALHCSYEQYF
TGCGCCAGCAGCCAAGTAGGGGCAGCACTACATTGTTCCTACGAGCAGTACTTC
>TRBV5-4|-|TRBJ1-4|-
CASSLAGGGGLFF
TGTGCCAGCAGCTTGGCCGGCGGGGGGGGGCTGTTTTTT
>TRBV4-3|-|TRBJ2-5|TRBD2
CASSPGVAGGVRETQYF
TGCGCCAGCAGCCCGGGGGTAGCGGGAGGGGTTAGAGAGACCCAGTACTTC
>TRBV5-1|few|TRBJ2-3|TRBD2
CASSLEPGEGRTDTQYF
TGCGCCAGCAGCTTGGAACCGGGGGAGGGCCGCACAGATACGCAGTATTTT
>TRBV5-1|-|TRBJ2-2|TRBD2
CASSSGLAGVGELFF
TGCGCCAGCAGCTCGGGACTAGCGGGAGTCGGGGAGCTGTTTTTT
>TRBV7-3|-|TRBJ2-1|-
CASSLTTIPGNEQFF
TGTGCCAGCAGCTTAACGACCATCCCGGGCAATGAGCAGTTCTTC
>TRBV7-9|few|TRBJ2-3|TRBD2
CASSFSLAGGQSSTDTQYF
TGTGCCAGCAGCTTTTCACTAGCGGGAGGCCAGTCGTCCACAGATACGCAGTATTTT
>TRBV30|once|TRBJ2-7|-
CAWSWARAYEQYF
TGTGCCTGGAGTTGGGCCAGAGCCTACGAGCAGTACTTC
>TRBV5-1|-|TRBJ2-7|-
CASSPHRDSLYEQYF
TGCGCCAGCAGCCCGCACCGGGACTCCCTCTACGAGCAGTACTTC
>TRBV7-9|-|TRBJ1-3|TRBD1
CASSLADRQGCTGNTIYF
TGTGCCAGCAGCTTAGCAGATCGACAGGGATGTACTGGAAACACCATATATTTT
>TRBV2|-|TRBJ2-1|TRBD2
CANVGGTSGNNEQFF
TGTGCCAACGTGGGGGGGACTAGCGGGAACAATGAGCAGTTCTTC
>TRBV28|-|TRBJ2-3|-
CASTLRGSWSTDTQYF
TGTGCCAGCACCCTAAGGGGGTCTTGGAGCACAGATACGCAGTATTTT
>TRBV6-5|-|TRBJ2-1|-
CASSYSNVGAKNEQFF
TGTGCCAGCAGTTACTCCAACGTGGGAGCAAAGAATGAGCAGTTCTTC
>TRBV2|-|TRBJ1-2|-
CASSSSIFNYGYTF
TGTGCCAGCAGTTCTAGTATTTTTAACTATGGCTACACCTTC
>TRBV28|-|TRBJ2-5|TRBD1
CASRHTTGVKETQYF
TGTGCCAGCAGACATACTACAGGGGTCAAAGAGACCCAGTACTTC
>TRBV29-1|-|TRBJ2-3|TRBD2
CSVGGFRTRTDTQYF
TGCAGCGTTGGGGGATTCAGGACTAGGACAGATACGCAGTATTTT
>TRBV2|once|TRBJ1-4|-
CASRVGSTNEKLFF
TGTGCCAGCAGGGTGGGCTCCACTAATGAAAAACTGTTTTTT
>TRBV7-6|-|TRBJ2-7|-
CASSPGGVRARDEQYF
TGTGCCAGCAGCCCCGGGGGTGTGAGGGCCAGGGACGAGCAGTACTTC
>TRBV4-2|-|TRBJ1-2|TRBD1
CASSQVGDRVARGYTF
TGTGCCAGCAGCCAAGTAGGAGACAGGGTGGCGAGAGGCTACACCTTC
>TRBV7-2|-|TRBJ2-1|TRBD2
CASMAGGPRYEQFF
TGTGCCAGCATGGCGGGAGGGCCTCGGTATGAGCAGTTCTTC
>TRBV9|-|TRBJ2-4|TRBD1
CASSVGTGVLAKNIQYF
TGTGCCAGCAGCGTAGGGACAGGGGTTCTAGCCAAAAACATTCAGTACTTC
>TRBV7-2|-|TRBJ1-2|-
CASSSCSRTGPPFTF
TGTGCCAGCAGCTCCTGCTCCCGCACAGGCCCTCCCTTCACCTTC
>TRBV27|-|TRBJ2-3|TRBD1
CASSPTGGDTQYF
TGTGCCAGCAGCCCAACAGGGGGGGATACGCAGTATTTT
>TRBV4-3|-|TRBJ2-1|-
CASSQDSRERTDEQFF
TGCGCCAGCAGCCAAGATTCGAGGGAGCGTACGGATGAGCAGTTCTTC
>TRBV30|-|TRBJ1-3|-
CAWSPRSTGNTIYF
TGTGCCTGGAGTCCTCGGAGCACTGGAAACACCATATATTTT
>TRBV6-6|-|TRBJ2-7|-
CASRDFLRGEQYF
TGTGCCAGCAGGGACTTCTTAAGAGGGGAGCAGTACTTC
>TRBV4-1|-|TRBJ2-7|-
CASSPQQGRLTYEQYF
TGCGCCAGCAGCCCACAACAGGGAAGGTTGACCTACGAGCAGTACTTC
>TRBV28|-|TRBJ2-1|-
CASSFGERDNEQFF
TGTGCCAGCAGTTTCGGGGAAAGGGACAATGAGCAGTTCTTC
>TRBV5-5|few|TRBJ2-1|TRBD1
CASSLGPTGAVWNEQFF
TGTGCCAGCAGTTTGGGACCGACAGGGGCTGTATGGAATGAGCAGTTCTTC
>TRBV10-3|once|TRBJ2-5|-
CASGMAWGHRETQYF
TGTGCCTCAGGGATGGCATGGGGCCATCGAGAGACCCAGTACTTC
>TRBV4-1|-|TRBJ1-2|-
CASSQDRGYTF
TGCGCCAGCAGCCAAGATCGGGGCTACACCTTC
>TRBV7-2|-|TRBJ2-7|TRBD2
CASSLGWTSGSYEQYF
TGTGCCAGCAGCTTAGGTTGGACTAGCGGGTCCTACGAGCAGTACTTC
>TRBV6-4|-|TRBJ1-1|-
CASSIARDAWTNHEAFF
TGTGCCAGCTCGATCGCCCGGGACGCATGGACTAATCATGAAGCTTTCTTT
>TRBV5-4|-|TRBJ1-1|TRBD1
CASRQDRGRAFF
TGTGCCAGCAGACAAGACAGGGGGCGGGCTTTCTTT
>TRBV6-5|-|TRBJ1-1|-
CASRQGLGRAEAFF
TGTGCCAGCAGGCAGGGTCTCGGGAGGGCTGAAGCTTTCTTT
>TRBV7-7|-|TRBJ2-2|-
CASSLPLASEGTGELFF
TGTGCTAGCAGCCTCCCCTTGGCTAGCGAGGGCACCGGGGAGCTGTTTTTT
>TRBV27|-|TRBJ2-2|TRBD2
CASWTSDTGELFF
TGTGCCAGCTGGACTAGCGACACCGGGGAGCTGTTTTTT
>TRBV5-1|-|TRBJ2-7|TRBD2
CASSMGLAGGEGYEQYF
TGCGCCAGCAGCATGGGACTAGCGGGAGGCGAGGGCTACGAGCAGTACTTC
>TRBV14|once|TRBJ1-1|TRBD1
CAKDRVEVRAFF
TGTGCCAAGGACAGGGTGGAGGTTAGAGCTTTCTTT
>TRBV30|few|TRBJ2-7|TRBD2
CAWTSGGTPYEQYF
TGTGCCTGGACCTCGGGGGGGACCCCCTACGAGCAGTACTTC
>TRBV5-4|-|TRBJ2-2|TRBD2
CASSRRREDGELFF
TGTGCCAGCAGCCGACGGCGGGAGGACGGGGAGCTGTTTTTT
>TRBV7-3|-|TRBJ1-2|-
CASSPAGWGSNYGYTF
TGTGCCAGCAGCCCTGCGGGGTGGGGATCTAACTATGGCTACACCTTC